This T cell receptor beta chain emerged from a study of blood T cell repertoires in COVID-19. V trimming: 6 bases; J trimming: 4 bases; junction bases outside the gene matches: 9. CDR1 and CDR2 from the germline V gene are MNHEY and SMNVEV (reference sequence). The CDR3 consists of 15 residues. Sequencing used immunoSEQ multiplex PCR; TCRdb keeps in-frame clones, though not all of them. Found here are 40,000 to 55,000 clones, approximately 84% of them singletons; the top ten hold about 4.3%. Sequencing was done on a sample of peripheral blood. V and J are TRBV27 and TRBJ1-2, with TRBD1 matching 9 bases. The TCR originated in a man aged 50 or older with active COVID-19. The CDR3 loop is CASRNLQGASYGYTF. For the CDR3, the DNA is TGTGCCAGCAGAAACCTACAGGGGGCCAGCTATGGCTACACCTTC.